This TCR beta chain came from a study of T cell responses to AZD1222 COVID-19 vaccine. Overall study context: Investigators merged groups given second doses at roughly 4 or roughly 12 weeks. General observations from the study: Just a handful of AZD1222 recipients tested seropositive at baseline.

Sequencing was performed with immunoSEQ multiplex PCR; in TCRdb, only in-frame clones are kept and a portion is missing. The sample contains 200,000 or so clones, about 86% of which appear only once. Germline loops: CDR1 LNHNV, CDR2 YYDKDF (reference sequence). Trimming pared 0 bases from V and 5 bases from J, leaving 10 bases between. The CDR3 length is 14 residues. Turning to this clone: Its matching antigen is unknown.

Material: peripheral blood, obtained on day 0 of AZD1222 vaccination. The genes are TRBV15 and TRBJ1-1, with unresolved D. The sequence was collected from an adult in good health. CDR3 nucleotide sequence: TGTGCCACCAGCAGAGAGCGGGAGTGGACTGAAGCTTTCTTT. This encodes CATSREREWTEAFF.